The entry that follows covers one T cell receptor beta chain sequence. This clonotype was seen more than once but under ten times. Its antigen is not yet known. No base qualities exist here, and no much larger clone lies one base off it. These data belong to a study of T-cell memory formation after mild COVID-19 (dated by TCRdb to about 2021). Concerning the study at large: TCR sequence clusters from the two donors were largely donor specific. In a couple of donors, T-cell clones that expanded and contracted after mild COVID-19 were tracked by sequencing TCRalpha and TCRbeta repertoires over time. The cohort comprised two young, previously healthy adult volunteers, one female and one male.

Sequencer: Illumina NovaSeq 6000. TCRalpha and TCRbeta cDNA libraries were built by 5'RACE with constant-segment primers, adding sample barcodes and unique molecular identifiers. Trizol reagent was used to extract RNA from every sample. The libraries were amplified in two PCR steps, and the second step added a second sample barcode and Illumina TruSeq adapters. The libraries were sequenced on an Illumina NovaSeq using 2 x 150 bp paired-end reads. The published analysis was carried out like this. With migec v1.2.7, reads were demultiplexed and then collapsed into UMI-guided consensus sequences. Using mixcr v2.1.11, the UMI consensuses were aligned to TRA and TRB V and J templates and assembled into clonotypes. Clonotypes were classified as expanded or contracted when called significant by both edgeR and NoisET, with noise models trained on biological replicates. For edgeR calls, the cutoffs were a false discovery rate-adjusted p below 0.01 and a log2 fold-change threshold of 1. PCA with hierarchical clustering of max-normalized trajectories of the 1000 most abundant clonotypes was used as exploratory dynamics analysis. Separately sequenced CD4+ and CD8+ repertoires were used to assign the CD4 or CD8 phenotype of responding clones. In TCRdb, the public reads were trimmed at Q25 with fastp and aligned with MiXCR, with productive beta chains retained. Identical CDR3 proteins give one entry, which carries the most common genes and DNA. Clone size and V and J calls follow TCRdb, not the original study. This sample holds 430,000 or so distinct CDR3 sequences; roughly 23% were observed only once. About 12% of the sample rests with the top ten.

Summary of the overall study and its limitations: From day 15 to 85, contracting clones showed balanced CD4/CD8 phenotypes, whereas a second wave of clones that expanded from day 15 to 37 leaned towards CD4+. The study covered only a couple of mild cases, and larger cohorts including severe cases with pre-infection samples were considered necessary. The second-wave clones that peaked on day 37 were not confirmed to be SARS-CoV-2 specific. Contracting CD4+ clones were located mainly in the CM and EM memory subsets, whereas CD8+ clones were found to be enriched in EMRA. Some responding clones were detected in pre-infection memory, suggesting pre-existing cross-reactive memory T cells joined the SARS-CoV-2 response.

Ficoll-Paque density gradient centrifugation was the method used to isolate PBMCs. The specimen sequenced was PBMCs or a T cell subset sorted from them (not recorded which). This TCR was sampled from an adult woman who had mild COVID-19 (a few samples of this study predate the infection). The sample titles of this study are shuffled in the database, so cell type and time point are left out; the donor was told from shared clones.

The DNA reads as follows: TGTGCCAGCAGCCAAGGTCTAATAGCGGGAACGAACACCGGGGAGCTGTTTTTT. This encodes CASSQGLIAGTNTGELFF. The chain was built from TRBV3-1 and TRBJ2-2, with TRBD2 identical over 8 junction bases. Here V drops 1 base and J drops 0 bases, and the junction holds 7 bases not matched to any gene. From the germline V gene (reference sequence), CDR1 is LGHDT and CDR2 is YNNKEL. From the cysteine through the phenylalanine, the CDR3 covers 18 amino acids. Just the 54-base CDR3 DNA is kept, in frame starting at base 1.